Listed here are 23 T cell receptor beta chains from one sample, sequenced in a study of regulatory T cells in long-lasting Graves disease. Indicated time point: persistent/refractory GD, antithyroid drugs over 5 years with positive TRAb. The TCR library used RNA extracted from PBMCs. Arm-PCR of CDR3 regions and iRepertoire HTBI primers were the basis on which TCR beta libraries were built. TCRdb called the multiplex PCR reads again in MiXCR, with one record for every CDR3 protein. In the table there are 390,000 or so distinct CDR3 sequences, roughly 23% of which are singletons. The specimen was peripheral blood mononuclear cells (PBMCs), collected when the disease was refractory, from a patient treated with antithyroid drugs. These receptors originate from a woman aged 35 to 49 with Graves disease.

Ten or more counts support this clonotype. The chain carries TRBV28 and TRBJ1-5; unclear D gene. The CDR3 is 14 residues long. V was trimmed by 2 bases and J by 4 bases, leaving 9 bases between them. Germline V gene lookup returns CDR1 MDHEN and CDR2 SYDVKM. The CDR3 sequence: CASSLDQLNQPQHF. The DNA for the CDR3 is TGTGCCAGCAGTTTAGACCAACTAAATCAGCCCCAGCATTTT. Full variable domain (rest looked up from reference TRBV28 and TRBJ1-5): DVKVTQSSRYLVKRTGEKVFLECVQDMDHENMFWYRQDPGLGLRLIYFSYDVKMKEKGDIPEGYSVSREKKERFSLILESASTNQTSMYLCASSLDQLNQPQHFGDGTRLSIL.

About this clonotype itself: The DNA is omitted, as the CDR3 cannot be located on it reliably, and the CDR3 follows TCRdb's listing. This chain links TRBV28 with TRBJ1-4; TRBD1, the D gene given by the table, was not confirmed from the DNA. Including both end residues, the CDR3 is 15 amino acids long. From germline, CDR1 is MDHEN and CDR2 SYDVKM. The CDR3 loop reads CASSLTMGEKKNCFF.

This clonotype was picked up many times. The chain couples TRBV11-2 to TRBJ2-1, with D possibly matching TRBD2 (5 bases). Germline values: CDR1 SGHAT, CDR2 FQNNGV. V lost 2 bases and J 2 bases, leaving 16 bases between the germline ends. The CDR3 consists of 17 residues. CDR3 in amino acids: CASSLRRLGRAYNEQFF. CDR3 nucleotides: TGTGCCAGCAGCTTAAGGAGGTTGGGCAGAGCCTACAATGAGCAGTTCTTC.

The chain carries TRBV10-3 and TRBJ2-2; maybe TRBD2 (6 bases). With 10 bases removed from V and 6 bases from J, the gap between germline ends came to 9 bases. The germline gives CDR1 ENHRY, CDR2 SYGVKD. The CDR3 is made up of 11 amino acids. DNA for the CDR3: TGTGCCACAGGGAGGTCCGGGGAGCTGTTTTTT. Amino acids: CATGRSGELFF.

There are a few counts of this clonotype. This rearrangement joins TRBV27 to TRBJ1-5; D might be TRBD1 (5 bases). The CDR3 runs 15 residues. Germline values: CDR1 MNHEY, CDR2 SMNVEV (reference sequence). V was clipped by 5 bases and J by 3 bases, with 14 bases between them. This CDR3 is CASSPAGAYNQPQHF. CDR3 coding DNA: TGTGCCAGCAGTCCCGCCGGGGCCTACAATCAGCCCCAGCATTTT.

This clonotype has ten or more counts. V is TRBV11-2 and J is TRBJ1-5; D remains ambiguous. Trimming stripped 3 bases from V and 7 bases from J, with 13 bases between. Germline values: CDR1 SGHAT, CDR2 FQNNGV. The CDR3 runs to 14 residues. CDR3 in amino acids: CASSFASMGQPQHF. The CDR3 nucleotides read TGTGCCAGCAGCTTTGCGTCTATGGGGCAGCCCCAGCATTTT.

Many counts were recorded for this clonotype. V is TRBV2 and J is TRBJ1-1; 10 bases match TRBD1. J was trimmed by 3 bases and V by 8 bases; bases with no gene match: 3. Germline assignment: CDR1 SNHLY and CDR2 FYNNEI. CDR3 length: 13 residues. The CDR3 region has the DNA TGTGCCAGCGGGGACAGGGGCGACACTGAAGCTTTCTTT. This translates into CASGDRGDTEAFF.

This clonotype has more than one count but fewer than ten. The V call is TRBV12-3 or TRBV12-4, the J call TRBJ1-5; D is ambiguous. Between the trimmed V and J ends, which lost 0 bases and 7 bases, there was a span of 7 bases. The CDR3 runs 13 residues. In DNA, the CDR3 is TGTGCCAGCAGTTTAGCGCAGGTACAGCCCCAGCATTTT. It is translated as CASSLAQVQPQHF.

With regard to this clonotype: A much bigger clone sits one base away, suggesting this may be a read error. J is TRBJ2-4 and V is TRBV7-8, with TRBD2 matching over 12 bases. The germline CDR1 and CDR2 sequences are SGHVS and FQNEAQ. The CDR3 is made up of 18 amino acids. In DNA form, the CDR3 reads TGTGCCGGCAGCTTAGCGCGACTAGCGGGAGACCCCAAAAACATTCAGTACTTC. It yields the protein CAGSLARLAGDPKNIQYF.

This clonotype was found many times. The rearrangement links TRBV28 to TRBJ2-7, with TRBD1 identical over 7 bases. Trimming took 1 base from V and 5 from J; bases not matched to a gene: 2. The germline CDR1 and CDR2 sequences are MDHEN and SYDVKM. The CDR3 has 13 residues. CDR3 sequence reads: CASSLSTGDEQYF. The CDR3 DNA reads as TGTGCCAGCAGTTTATCCACAGGGGACGAGCAGTACTTC. The entire variable domain, with the rest obtained from reference TRBV28 and TRBJ2-7, is as follows: DVKVTQSSRYLVKRTGEKVFLECVQDMDHENMFWYRQDPGLGLRLIYFSYDVKMKEKGDIPEGYSVSREKKERFSLILESASTNQTSMYLCASSLSTGDEQYFGPGTRLTVT.

In its sample, this clonotype was seen many times. The V and J genes are TRBV28 and TRBJ1-2, with D possibly TRBD1 on 6 matching bases. The V gene's germline CDR1 is MDHEN and CDR2 SYDVKM. The CDR3 is 13 residues long. V shed 7 bases and J shed 6 bases, with 15 bases lying between them. CDR3 DNA sequence: TGTGCCAGCACCTACAGGGTGAGGAATGGCTACACCTTC. This gives the protein CASTYRVRNGYTF.

This clonotype showed up just a few times. The V call is TRBV7-2, the J call TRBJ1-1, with TRBD1 identical over 8 bases. The CDR3 covers 19 residues. V shed 5 bases, J shed 0 bases, and the junction held 17 bases outside the gene matches. Germline CDR1 is SGHTA and CDR2 is FQGNSA. The CDR3 region has the DNA TGTGCCAGCAGCGACATTACATGGACAGGGCCAACCTTGAACACTGAAGCTTTCTTT. It yields the protein CASSDITWTGPTLNTEAFF.

The chain uses TRBV6-1 and TRBJ1-4; tentative D call: TRBD1 (5 bases). The CDR3 totals 16 residues. V was shortened by 6 bases and J by 2 bases, with 16 bases between the two germline ends. Germline assignment: CDR1 MNHNS and CDR2 SASEGT. CDR3 sequence reads: CASSRRRKGTNEKLFF. The CDR3 DNA follows: TGTGCCAGCAGCAGGCGGAGGAAGGGGACTAATGAAAAACTGTTTTTT.

V and J are TRBV20-1 and TRBJ1-2; D unresolved. CDR1 is DFQATT and CDR2 is SNEGSKA in the germline V gene (reference sequence). Trimming stripped 5 bases from V and 2 bases from J, with 12 bases between. The CDR3 spans 13 residues. The CDR3 nucleotides read TGCAGTGCTCGACTGACTAGGAACTATGGCTACACCTTC. Protein product: CSARLTRNYGYTF.

This clonotype was counted ten times or more. The chain combines TRBV28 with TRBJ2-1; D possibly corresponds to TRBD2 (6 bases). V was trimmed by 5 bases and J by 2 bases, leaving 13 bases between them. The germline CDR1 and CDR2 sequences are MDHEN and SYDVKM. This CDR3 contains 15 residues. The CDR3 DNA follows: TGTGCCAGCAGTCCCAGGAGGGTAACCTACAATGAGCAGTTCTTC. It is translated as CASSPRRVTYNEQFF.

This clonotype was picked up many times. The chain has TRBV28 and TRBJ1-4, with D maybe TRBD1 (5 bases). Germline CDR1 MDHEN, CDR2 SYDVKM. Trimming pared 7 bases from V and 8 bases from J, leaving 20 bases between. There are 15 residues in the CDR3. The CDR3 nucleotides read TGTGCCAGCATGGCTTCGGACATCTTTGGCGAAAAACTGTTTTTT. The encoded protein is CASMASDIFGEKLFF.

This clonotype showed up many times. The chain employs TRBV5-5 and TRBJ1-2, with 11 positions matching TRBD1. After removal of 5 bases from V and 2 bases from J, the junction contained 5 bases not matched to a gene. The CDR3 length is 15 residues. The V gene's germline CDR1 is SGHKS and CDR2 YYEKEE (reference sequence). As DNA, the CDR3 is TGTGCCAGCAGTCCCGGACAGGGGGCAAACTATGGCTACACCTTC. Translation: CASSPGQGANYGYTF.

The sample holds many counts of this clonotype. This rearrangement joins TRBV29-1 to TRBJ1-1; no clear D gene. V lost 0 bases to trimming and J lost 8 bases, with 7 bases between them. The CDR3 is 11 amino acids. The germline gives CDR1 SQVTM, CDR2 ANQGSEA. The CDR3, as DNA: TGCAGCGTTGAAGAAAAGAGGGAAGCTTTCTTT. This gives the protein CSVEEKREAFF.

The chain carries TRBV6-1 and TRBJ2-7, with D possibly matching TRBD2 (6 bases). V was trimmed by 6 bases and J by 2 bases, leaving 17 bases between them. The CDR3 totals 15 residues. Looked up from germline, CDR1 is MNHNS and CDR2 is SASEGT. The CDR3 region is CASSGASDLAYEQYF. CDR3 DNA sequence: TGTGCCAGCAGCGGGGCTAGCGACCTCGCCTACGAGCAGTACTTC.

This clonotype occurred many times. V and J are TRBV6-1 and TRBJ2-5; weak D call: TRBD1 (5 bases). Germline V gives CDR1 MNHNS, CDR2 SASEGT. The CDR3 consists of 15 residues. V lost 5 bases to trimming and J lost 1 base, with 14 bases between them. The CDR3 sequence: CASSQGSGLQETQYF. The CDR3 DNA sequence: TGTGCCAGCAGTCAGGGTAGTGGGCTCCAAGAGACCCAGTACTTC.

Of note for this clonotype: This likely reflects a read error, since a far larger clone is one base away. V is TRBV6-2 or TRBV6-3 and J is TRBJ1-6; D not resolved. Trimming took 10 bases from V and 9 from J, leaving 19 bases between them. The germline V gene encodes CDR1 MNHEY and CDR2 SVGEGT. The CDR3 is 14 amino acids. The DNA for the CDR3 is TGTGCCAACAGCTCTGACGGAGGATTTTCACCCCTCCACTTT. Protein sequence: CANSSDGGFSPLHF.

This chain links TRBV27 with TRBJ2-7, with D perhaps assigned TRBD1 or TRBD2 (6 bases each). Germline lookup yields CDR1 MNHEY and CDR2 SMNVEV (reference sequence). The CDR3 consists of 16 residues. The V end lost 7 bases, the J end lost 3 bases, and 22 bases lay between the germline ends. CDR3 amino acids: CASNRGRTPGGYEQYF. The CDR3 DNA reads as TGTGCCAGCAATCGGGGGCGGACGCCCGGGGGCTACGAGCAGTACTTC.

The chain joins TRBV7-9 to TRBJ1-1; D is ambiguous. The V end lost 4 bases, the J end lost 1 base, and 10 bases lay between the germline ends. The CDR3 runs to 14 residues. CDR1 and CDR2 (germline): SEHNR, FQNEAQ (reference sequence). The DNA for the CDR3 is TGTGCCAGCAGCTCGAGCCAGAGGAACACTGAAGCTTTCTTT. It yields the protein CASSSSQRNTEAFF.